The 30 T cell receptor beta chains below were found in one sample sequenced in a study of T cells in localized non-small cell lung cancer (TCRdb year 2020). Library construction relied on the immunoSEQ multiplex PCR assay. TCRdb's version of the immuneACCESS table is confined to in-frame rearrangements and falls short of the full clone set. An unresolved V gene accounts for under half of the shortfall where checked; the remainder is of unknown origin. The sample table lists under 150,000 clones, around 92% of them with a count of one. The ten biggest clones cover approximately 1.5% of the sample. The sequenced sample was peripheral blood, obtained before any cancer treatment. Every receptor here comes from a female donor of 60 years or more with stage I lung adenocarcinoma.

There are a few counts of this clone. The rearrangement links TRBV5-6 to TRBJ2-3; D may be TRBD1 (5 bases). Germline values: CDR1 SGHDT, CDR2 YYEEEE. V was shortened by 7 bases and J by 4 bases, with 13 bases between the two germline ends. The CDR3 totals 13 residues. DNA of the CDR3: TGTGCCAGCGGGCCAGGGTCGGCAGATACGCAGTATTTT. It is translated as CASGPGSADTQYF. Combining the CDR3 with reference TRBV5-6 and TRBJ2-3 gives the whole variable domain DAGVTQSPTHLIKTRGQQVTLRCSPKSGHDTVSWYQQALGQGPQFIFQYYEEEERQRGNFPDRFSGHQFPNYSSELNVNALLLGDSALYLCASGPGSADTQYFGPGTRLTVL.

This clone was detected a few times. The rearrangement links TRBV6-4 to TRBJ1-2, with D perhaps TRBD1 (5 bases). The CDR3 covers 16 residues. V was cut by 4 bases and J by 7 bases, with 22 bases left in between. Germline-derived CDR1 and CDR2 are MRHNA and SNTAGT. CDR3 protein: CASSVKPGPTLTGYTF. The CDR3 region has the DNA TGTGCCAGCAGTGTAAAACCGGGACCGACGCTAACTGGCTACACCTTC.

The CDR3 DNA reads TGTGCCAGCAGCTTGGCAGGGGGCCTGTACACTGAAGCTTTCTTT. Protein sequence: CASSLAGGLYTEAFF. The chain links TRBV5-4 to TRBJ1-1, with 8 positions matching TRBD1. The germline CDR1 and CDR2 sequences are SGHNT and YYREEE (reference sequence). V gave up 0 bases and J gave up 3 bases; unmatched junction bases: 4. The CDR3 totals 15 residues. The entire variable domain, with the rest obtained from reference TRBV5-4 and TRBJ1-1, is as follows: ETGVTQSPTHLIKTRGQQVTLRCSSQSGHNTVSWYQQALGQGPQFIFQYYREEENGRGNFPPRFSGLQFPNYSSELNVNALELDDSALYLCASSLAGGLYTEAFFGQGTRLTVV.

The chain carries TRBV11-2 and TRBJ2-2, with a weak D call TRBD2 (5 bases). Trimming removed 0 bases at V and 7 bases at J, with 9 bases between. Germline assignment: CDR1 SGHAT and CDR2 FQNNGV. The CDR3 has 14 amino acids. This CDR3 reads CASSLDSRGGELFF. DNA of the CDR3: TGTGCCAGCAGCTTAGATTCCCGGGGCGGGGAGCTGTTTTTT.

This rearrangement joins TRBV28 to TRBJ2-2, with D unresolved. Trimming removed 5 bases from V and 1 base from J, with 5 bases in between. Germline CDR1 and CDR2: MDHEN and SYDVKM. This CDR3 is 13 amino acids long. CDR3 sequence: CASSIRNTGELFF. The CDR3 DNA reads as TGTGCCAGCAGTATCAGGAACACCGGGGAGCTGTTTTTT. Full variable domain (missing parts from reference TRBV28 and TRBJ2-2): DVKVTQSSRYLVKRTGEKVFLECVQDMDHENMFWYRQDPGLGLRLIYFSYDVKMKEKGDIPEGYSVSREKKERFSLILESASTNQTSMYLCASSIRNTGELFFGEGSRLTVL.

This chain joins TRBV7-8 and TRBJ1-3; no clear D gene. CDR1 is SGHVS and CDR2 is FQNEAQ in the germline V gene. V gave up 1 base and J gave up 1 base, with 5 bases separating them. The CDR3 contains 14 residues. The CDR3 nucleotides read TGTGCCAGCAGCTTAGGGTCATCTGGAAACACCATATATTTT. This codes for CASSLGSSGNTIYF. The full variable domain, in which reference TRBV7-8 and TRBJ1-3 provide the parts outside the CDR3, is GAGVSQSPRYKVAKRGQDVALRCDPISGHVSLFWYQQALGQGPEFLTYFQNEAQLDKSGLPSDRFFAERPEGSVSTLKIQRTQQEDSAVYLCASSLGSSGNTIYFGEGSWLTVV.

The chain has TRBV6-5 and TRBJ1-3; 9 bases match TRBD1. CDR3 size: 14 residues. Germline trimming cut 3 bases from V and 4 bases from J; bases unmatched to any gene: 1. Germline V gene lookup returns CDR1 MNHEY and CDR2 SVGAGI. The chain's CDR3 is CASSYGTGGNTIYF. The DNA for the CDR3 is TGTGCCAGCAGTTATGGGACAGGGGGAAACACCATATATTTT.

This chain links TRBV30 with TRBJ2-3, with D perhaps TRBD1 or TRBD2 (6 bases each). Per the germline V gene, CDR1 is GTSNPN and CDR2 is SVGIG (reference sequence). V was trimmed by 3 bases and J by 2 bases, leaving 9 bases between them. The CDR3 spans 13 residues. The CDR3 DNA sequence: TGTGCCTGGAGAACGGGGGCCACAGATACGCAGTATTTT. Encoded protein: CAWRTGATDTQYF. Combining the CDR3 with reference TRBV30 and TRBJ2-3 gives the whole variable domain SQTIHQWPATLVQPVGSPLSLECTVEGTSNPNLYWYRQAAGRGLQLLFYSVGIGQISSEVPQNLSASRPQDRQFILSSKKLLLSDSGFYLCAWRTGATDTQYFGPGTRLTVL.

The chain is built from TRBV19 and TRBJ2-1; no clear D. The germline gives CDR1 LNHDA, CDR2 SQIVND (reference sequence). Trimming took off 5 bases at V and 0 bases at J, with 11 bases between the two ends. The CDR3 length is 15 residues. CDR3 sequence reads: CASSGQQSSYNEQFF. CDR3 bases: TGTGCCAGTAGTGGGCAGCAAAGCTCCTACAATGAGCAGTTCTTC.

This clone was seen a single time. This rearrangement joins TRBV5-1 to TRBJ2-1, with D uncertain. Germline-derived CDR1 and CDR2 are SGHRS and YFSETQ. This CDR3 comprises 13 residues. Trimming removed 0 bases at V and 9 bases at J, with 10 bases between. The CDR3 DNA reads as TGCGCCAGCAGCTTGGAGGCGCAGGTTGAGCAGTTCTTC. It codes for CASSLEAQVEQFF.

The chain has TRBV18 and TRBJ1-5; 7 positions match TRBD1. The germline V gene encodes CDR1 KGHSH and CDR2 LQKENI. There are 17 residues in the CDR3. Trimming at V came to 2 bases and at J to 6 bases, leaving 13 bases not matched to a gene. CDR3 sequence reads: CASSPGRERQGFQPQHF. The DNA for the CDR3 is TGTGCCAGCTCACCAGGAAGAGAGAGACAGGGATTTCAGCCCCAGCATTTT.

Here the CDR3 DNA reads TGTGCCAGCTCAGGTGGGATGGGCTACGAGCAGTACTTC. Its protein is CASSGGMGYEQYF. The V and J genes are TRBV18 and TRBJ2-7; D remains ambiguous. Trimming shortened V by 5 bases and J by 3 bases, and 11 bases separated the two germline ends. CDR1 and CDR2 (germline): KGHSH, LQKENI. The CDR3 loop spans 13 amino acids.

The DNA of the CDR3 is TGTGCCAGTAATCCTGGGGCCAACGTCCTGACTTTC. Its translation: CASNPGANVLTF. The chain uses TRBV19 and TRBJ2-6; D unresolved. The V and J ends lost 7 bases and 2 bases respectively, with 3 bases between them. This CDR3 is built from 12 residues. Germline CDR1 is LNHDA and CDR2 is SQIVND (reference sequence).

V gene TRBV28 combines with J gene TRBJ1-5, with 10 bases that match TRBD1. This CDR3 has 16 amino acids. Trimming removed 5 bases from V and 6 bases from J; junction bases left unmatched: 10. Germline CDR1 reads MDHEN; CDR2 reads SYDVKM. CDR3 DNA sequence: TGTGCCAGCAGTCCCCCAGGGACAGGGGTGTTTCAGCCCCAGCATTTT. It is translated as CASSPPGTGVFQPQHF.

This chain joins TRBV5-5 and TRBJ2-1; D unresolved. The CDR3 sequence is 13 residues long. Germline V gives CDR1 SGHKS, CDR2 YYEKEE (reference sequence). Trimming removed 0 bases at V and 4 bases at J, with 5 bases between. The CDR3 DNA sequence: TGTGCCAGCAGCTTGGTCGGGTACAATGAGCAGTTCTTC. Protein product: CASSLVGYNEQFF. Drawing the rest from reference TRBV5-5 and TRBJ2-1, the complete variable domain is DAGVTQSPTHLIKTRGQQVTLRCSPISGHKSVSWYQQVLGQGPQFIFQYYEKEERGRGNFPDRFSARQFPNYSSELNVNALLLGDSALYLCASSLVGYNEQFFGPGTRLTVL.

A single count supports this clone. This chain joins TRBV19 and TRBJ2-1; D possibly corresponds to TRBD1 (6 bases). This CDR3 comprises 12 residues. The germline V gene encodes CDR1 LNHDA and CDR2 SQIVND (reference sequence). V lost 5 bases to trimming and J lost 9 bases, with 11 bases between them. The CDR3 loop is CASSRRDTEQFF. The CDR3 nucleotides are TGTGCCAGTAGTCGCAGGGACACTGAGCAGTTCTTC.

The chain is built from TRBV29-1 and TRBJ2-6; unclear D gene. The CDR3 runs 12 residues. V shed 2 bases and J shed 10 bases, with 9 bases lying between them. Germline CDR1 is SQVTM and CDR2 is ANQGSEA. The CDR3: CSVEISGNVLTF. The DNA for the CDR3 is TGCAGCGTTGAAATTTCCGGAAACGTCCTGACTTTC.

This rearrangement joins TRBV5-6 to TRBJ2-1; D is unresolved. The germline V and J ends were trimmed by 0 bases and 0 bases, with 1 base remaining between them. Germline CDR1 and CDR2: SGHDT and YYEEEE. This CDR3 has 13 residues. The CDR3 DNA is TGTGCCAGCAGCTTGGACTCCTACAATGAGCAGTTCTTC. This gives the protein CASSLDSYNEQFF.

This chain connects TRBV5-1 to TRBJ1-2, with 8 nucleotides matching TRBD1. CDR1 and CDR2 (germline): SGHRS, YFSETQ. The V segment lost 0 bases and the J segment 5 bases; nucleotides outside the gene matches: 3. The CDR3 is 14 residues long. The CDR3 loop is CASSLDRGGYGYTF. The CDR3 DNA reads as TGCGCCAGCAGCTTGGACAGGGGGGGATATGGCTACACCTTC.

The rearrangement uses TRBV15 and TRBJ2-1, with TRBD1 matching 8 bases. Germline-derived CDR1 and CDR2 are LNHNV and YYDKDF (reference sequence). The V and J ends lost 6 bases and 4 bases, in that order; junction bases with no gene match: 8. The CDR3 is 15 amino acids. The CDR3 is CATSSRDRYYNEQFF. The CDR3 DNA reads as TGTGCCACCAGTTCACGGGACAGGTATTACAATGAGCAGTTCTTC.

The chain couples TRBV7-3 to TRBJ2-1; D is ambiguous. Germline V gene sequence: CDR1 SGHTA, CDR2 FQGTGA. The CDR3 sequence is 13 residues long. The germline V and J ends were trimmed by 0 bases and 5 bases, with 5 bases remaining between them. The CDR3 is CASSLTQDNEQFF. The DNA for the CDR3 is TGTGCCAGCAGCTTAACACAAGACAATGAGCAGTTCTTC.

This chain connects TRBV30 to TRBJ2-7; 7 nucleotides line up with TRBD1. After removal of 2 bases from V and 4 bases from J, the junction contained 8 bases not matched to a gene. The CDR3 spans 14 residues. Germline lookup yields CDR1 GTSNPN and CDR2 SVGIG (reference sequence). The CDR3 DNA follows: TGTGCCTGGAGTCTCGGGACAGCCGTTTACGAGCAGTACTTC. This sequence encodes CAWSLGTAVYEQYF.

To note about this clone: Relative to the germline gene, one junction end is altered; a read error may explain this. This chain connects TRBV7-7 to TRBJ2-7, with D possibly being TRBD1 (6 bases). The CDR3 length is 15 residues. Germline V gene sequence: CDR1 SSHAT, CDR2 FNYEAQ (reference sequence). CDR3: CASSLGRGKGYEQYF. The DNA for the CDR3 is TGTGCTAGCAGCTTGGGCAGGGGAAAGGGTTACGAGCAGTACTTC.

The V gene is TRBV10-2, the J gene TRBJ2-7; no reliable D call. CDR3 length: 11 residues. CDR1 is WSHSY and CDR2 is SAAADI in the germline V gene. Trimming left V 10 bases short and J 3 bases short, with 10 bases between. CDR3: CATKDGYEQYF. DNA for the CDR3: TGCGCCACAAAGGACGGCTACGAGCAGTACTTC.

DNA of the CDR3: TGCGCCAGCAGACAGGGCCTAGCGTCTGCCGAGCAGTACTTC. It yields the protein CASRQGLASAEQYF. This rearrangement joins TRBV10-1 to TRBJ2-7; tentatively, D is TRBD1 or TRBD2 (6 bases each). Deletions cut 6 bases from V and 6 bases from J, with 18 bases between. Germline loops: CDR1 WNHNN, CDR2 SYGVQD (reference sequence). This CDR3 region has 14 residues.

CDR3 in amino acids: CASSYSTNEQFF. The DNA of the CDR3 is TGTGCCAGCAGTTACTCGACTAATGAGCAGTTCTTC. J is TRBJ2-1 and V is TRBV6-6, with unresolved D. The CDR3 has 12 amino acids. Trimming removed 0 bases from V and 7 bases from J, with 4 bases in between. Per the germline V gene, CDR1 is MNHNY and CDR2 is SVGAGI (reference sequence).

In nucleotides, the CDR3 is TGTGCCATCCACGAGGGCAACGAGCAGTACTTC. Its translation is CAIHEGNEQYF. The chain couples TRBV10-3 to TRBJ2-7, with TRBD2 as a possible D gene (5 bases). The CDR3 has 11 residues. Germline V gene sequence: CDR1 ENHRY, CDR2 SYGVKD. Trimming shortened V by 8 bases and J by 5 bases, and 10 bases separated the two germline ends.

Worth noting for this clone: This sample includes further DNA sequences coding for the same CDR3. For the CDR3, the DNA is TGTGCCAGCAGCTCGACAGTGCCCCATCAGCCCCAGCATTTT. It encodes CASSSTVPHQPQHF. V is TRBV7-9 and J is TRBJ1-5; the D gene is possibly TRBD1 (5 bases). There are 14 residues in the CDR3. CDR1 is SEHNR, CDR2 FQNEAQ, per germline (reference sequence). V lost 4 bases and J 5 bases, leaving 12 bases between the germline ends.

The chain is built from TRBV28 and TRBJ1-2, with 11 bases fitting TRBD1. This CDR3 contains 15 residues. V shed 3 bases and J 8 bases; nucleotides not matched to a gene: 8. Looked up from germline, CDR1 is MDHEN and CDR2 is SYDVKM. The CDR3 sequence: CASSFAGTGGLGYTF. As DNA, the CDR3 is TGTGCCAGCAGTTTCGCTGGGACAGGGGGATTAGGCTACACCTTC.

The chain couples TRBV18 to TRBJ2-7; the match to TRBD2 covers 11 bases. CDR1 is KGHSH and CDR2 is LQKENI in the germline V gene. The CDR3 runs 18 residues. V shed 4 bases, J shed 0 bases, and the junction held 11 bases outside the gene matches. The CDR3 DNA sequence: TGTGCCAGCTCACAGCCGCTCACCGGGACTAGCGGCTCCTACGAGCAGTACTTC. The encoded protein is CASSQPLTGTSGSYEQYF.